This T cell receptor beta chain was documented in a study of T-cell memory formation after mild COVID-19. V was pared by 4 bases and J by 4 bases, with 23 bases between. CDR3 length: 16 residues. Germline CDR1 DFQATT, CDR2 SNEGSKA (reference sequence). One entry per CDR3 protein, called by TCRdb with MiXCR from the 5' RACE reads. Among fewer than 700,000 distinct CDR3 sequences listed, about 20% were seen once. The rearrangement links TRBV20-1 to TRBJ2-7; possible D gene TRBD2, 5 bases. What was sequenced was PBMCs or a T cell subset sorted from them (not recorded which). The receptor was isolated from an adult woman who had mild COVID-19 (a few samples of this study predate the infection). Cell type and time point are not known. The CDR3 protein is CSATSDLSATKYEQYF. The CDR3 nucleotides read TGCAGTGCTACCTCGGACTTGAGCGCGACGAAATACGAGCAGTACTTC.